Below are 29 T cell receptor beta chains sequenced from a single sample in a study of cytotoxic CD8 clonotypes in ibrutinib-treated CLL. Profiled with immunoSEQ multiplex PCR; TCRdb holds only in-frame clones, not every one. The data show about 140,000 clones, approximately 90% seen once. This specimen was PBMCs, taken after 12 months of ibrutinib treatment. The receptors here all came from a human donor with chronic lymphocytic leukemia.

This sequence joins TRBV9 and TRBJ2-1; 13 nucleotides agree with TRBD2. Unmatched junction bases numbered 6, after V lost 3 bases and J lost 12 bases. Germline V lookup: CDR1 SGDLS, CDR2 YYNGEE. This CDR3 comprises 14 residues. The chain's CDR3 is CASSAGLAGMGQFF. In nucleotides, the CDR3 is TGTGCCAGCAGCGCGGGACTAGCGGGAATGGGGCAGTTCTTC.

The chain carries TRBV6-6 and TRBJ1-1, with 7 bases matching TRBD1. With V trimmed by 5 bases and J by 0 bases, 9 bases remained unmatched. The CDR3 length is 16 residues. Looked up from germline, CDR1 is MNHNY and CDR2 is SVGAGI (reference sequence). In DNA, the CDR3 is TGTGCCAGCAGTCCTGCAGCCGGGACAGTGAACACTGAAGCTTTCTTT. Protein product: CASSPAAGTVNTEAFF.

This chain connects TRBV18 to TRBJ2-1; D may be TRBD2 (6 bases). There are 17 residues in the CDR3. Germline lookup yields CDR1 KGHSH and CDR2 LQKENI. V dropped 4 bases and J dropped 0 bases, with 16 bases sitting between them. The CDR3 DNA is TGTGCCAGCTCACGGAACTTGGGGGAGGCCTCCTACAATGAGCAGTTCTTC. Translation gives CASSRNLGEASYNEQFF.

The chain carries TRBV15 and TRBJ2-7, with 7 nucleotides matching TRBD2. The CDR3 is made up of 17 amino acids. The germline V gene has CDR1 LNHNV and CDR2 YYDKDF (reference sequence). The V gene end was trimmed by 0 bases and the J gene end by 2 bases; junction bases not matched to a gene: 10. The CDR3 region has the DNA TGTGCCACCAGCAGAGATCGGGGGGAGGTCTCCACCTACGAGCAGTACTTC. It translates to CATSRDRGEVSTYEQYF.

The rearrangement joins TRBV15 to TRBJ2-3; no reliable D call. Trimming cost V 2 bases and J 3 bases, with 9 bases left between them. Germline values: CDR1 LNHNV, CDR2 YYDKDF (reference sequence). The length of the CDR3 is 14 residues. The CDR3 protein is CATSRQVLTDTQYF. CDR3 bases: TGTGCCACCAGCAGACAGGTTCTGACAGATACGCAGTATTTT. The full variable domain, rest sourced from reference TRBV15 and TRBJ2-3, is DAMVIQNPRYQVTQFGKPVTLSCSQTLNHNVMYWYQQKSSQAPKLLFHYYDKDFNNEADTPDNFQSRRPNTSFCFLDIRSPGLGDTAMYLCATSRQVLTDTQYFGPGTRLTVL.

This clone is a singleton in its sample. The chain employs TRBV6-5 and TRBJ2-3; D gene ambiguous. The CDR3 has 14 residues. V was trimmed by 6 bases and J by 0 bases, leaving 10 bases between them. Germline V gives CDR1 MNHEY, CDR2 SVGAGI. The CDR3 reads CASSPTVSTDTQYF. CDR3 DNA: TGTGCCAGCAGCCCCACGGTCAGCACAGATACGCAGTATTTT.

The chain has TRBV10-1 and TRBJ2-1, with 8 bases fitting TRBD1. The germline gives CDR1 WNHNN, CDR2 SYGVQD (reference sequence). J gave up 7 bases and V 5 bases, and 7 bases lay outside the gene matches. This CDR3 is built from 14 residues. The CDR3 region is CASSRAGQENEQFF. In DNA, the CDR3 is TGCGCCAGCAGTCGGGCGGGACAGGAGAATGAGCAGTTCTTC.

The chain recombines TRBV28 with TRBJ2-7; D might be TRBD1 or TRBD2, each matching 5 bases. The germline CDR1 and CDR2 sequences are MDHEN and SYDVKM. There are 15 residues in the CDR3. Trimming took off 8 bases at V and 2 bases at J, with 19 bases between the two ends. CDR3 residues: CASSGADRDPYEQYF. The CDR3 DNA follows: TGTGCCAGCTCCGGGGCAGACCGAGACCCCTACGAGCAGTACTTC.

This chain connects TRBV28 to TRBJ2-1; 9 positions match TRBD2. The CDR3 covers 17 residues. CDR1 and CDR2 (germline): MDHEN, SYDVKM. Trimming cost V 5 bases and J 5 bases; bases outside gene matches: 13. The DNA of the CDR3 is TGTGCCAGCAGTAGCCCCTACGGGGCTAGCGGGAACAATGAGCAGTTCTTC. Protein: CASSSPYGASGNNEQFF.

V is TRBV6-6 and J is TRBJ1-2; a weak D match, TRBD1 (5 bases). CDR3 length: 13 residues. The germline V gene has CDR1 MNHNY and CDR2 SVGAGI (reference sequence). V dropped 5 bases and J dropped 4 bases, with 11 bases sitting between them. The CDR3 here is CASSGALLYGYTF. CDR3 DNA: TGTGCCAGCAGTGGGGCCCTACTCTATGGCTACACCTTC.

The chain couples TRBV27 to TRBJ2-2, with 7 bases identical to TRBD1. CDR1 is MNHEY and CDR2 is SMNVEV in the germline V gene (reference sequence). The CDR3 has 19 amino acids. The V gene end was trimmed by 5 bases and the J gene end by 2 bases; junction bases not matched to a gene: 17. CDR3 nucleotides: TGTGCCAGCAGTCCTACTAAGTCCGAAGACAGGGCAAACACCGGGGAGCTGTTTTTT. It codes for CASSPTKSEDRANTGELFF.

This chain connects TRBV28 to TRBJ1-1, with D unresolved. Germline V gives CDR1 MDHEN, CDR2 SYDVKM. Trimming removed 7 bases from V and 2 bases from J, with 11 bases in between. The length of the CDR3 is 13 residues. CDR3 region: CASTRISNTEAFF. CDR3 DNA: TGTGCCAGCACCCGGATCAGCAACACTGAAGCTTTCTTT.

V and J are TRBV20-1 and TRBJ2-7, with D perhaps matching TRBD2 (6 bases). The CDR3 totals 9 residues. V lost 6 bases to trimming and J lost 12 bases, with 12 bases between them. Per germline, CDR1 DFQATT and CDR2 SNEGSKA (reference sequence). The CDR3 loop reads CSAPGGPYF. CDR3 nucleotides: TGCAGTGCCCCCGGGGGTCCGTACTTC.

This chain connects TRBV7-6 to TRBJ2-7, with D perhaps TRBD1 (5 bases). V lost 0 bases and J lost 1, with 10 bases in between. The germline V gene has CDR1 SGHVS and CDR2 FNYEAQ. This CDR3 has 15 residues. The CDR3 sequence is CASSLAITGSYEQYF. The DNA of the CDR3 is TGTGCCAGCAGCTTAGCGATCACAGGTTCCTACGAGCAGTACTTC.

The V call is TRBV14, the J call TRBJ2-7; D gene ambiguous. The CDR3 consists of 15 residues. CDR1 is SGHDN and CDR2 is FVKESK in the germline V gene. The V end lost 2 bases, the J end lost 6 bases, and 17 bases lay between the germline ends. For the CDR3, the DNA is TGTGCCAGCAGCCAAATTAGCCTGAAGGGCCTCGAGCAGTACTTC. Its protein product is CASSQISLKGLEQYF.

The rearrangement joins TRBV28 to TRBJ2-1; possibly TRBD1 for D (5 bases). Germline CDR1 is MDHEN and CDR2 is SYDVKM. V was cut by 7 bases and J by 5 bases, with 9 bases left in between. The CDR3 has 12 residues. CDR3 in DNA: TGTGCCAGCATAAAAGGGGACAATGAGCAGTTCTTC. This sequence encodes CASIKGDNEQFF.

The rearrangement uses TRBV5-4 and TRBJ2-7, with a possible D match to TRBD2 (6 bases). This CDR3 has 13 amino acids. V lost 5 bases, J lost 3 bases, and 12 bases lay in between. Germline V gene data show CDR1 as SGHNT and CDR2 as YYREEE (reference sequence). The chain's CDR3 is CASRFGGGYEQYF. The CDR3 nucleotides read TGTGCCAGCAGGTTCGGGGGTGGCTACGAGCAGTACTTC.

CDR3 protein: CASNPGTANYGYTF. CDR3 nucleotides: TGTGCCAGCAACCCTGGGACGGCTAACTATGGCTACACCTTC. This sequence joins TRBV28 and TRBJ1-2, with D perhaps TRBD1 (5 bases). V was trimmed by 7 bases and J by 0 bases, leaving 12 bases between them. CDR1 is MDHEN and CDR2 is SYDVKM in the germline V gene. The CDR3 extends over 14 amino acids.

The chain carries TRBV18 and TRBJ2-3; 11 nucleotides match TRBD1. The CDR3 is 18 residues long. The V segment lost 2 bases and the J segment 2 bases; nucleotides outside the gene matches: 9. Germline V lookup: CDR1 KGHSH, CDR2 LQKENI. CDR3 coding DNA: TGTGCCAGCTCACCATCTAGGACAGGGGGCGCCTCCACAGATACGCAGTATTTT. Its translation: CASSPSRTGGASTDTQYF.

The chain has TRBV28 and TRBJ1-1; D remains unclear. The V gene's germline CDR1 is MDHEN and CDR2 SYDVKM. With 8 bases removed from V and 0 bases from J, the gap between germline ends came to 4 bases. The CDR3 runs to 11 residues. The CDR3 coding sequence is TGTGCCAGCGCAGTGAACACTGAAGCTTTCTTT. Residues: CASAVNTEAFF.

V is TRBV6-5 and J is TRBJ2-3; D is unresolved. Trimming took off 7 bases at V and 0 bases at J, with 14 bases between the two ends. In germline, CDR1 is MNHEY, CDR2 SVGAGI. The CDR3 has 15 residues. CDR3 in DNA: TGTGCCAGCAATTCTCCCTCTCGAAGCACAGATACGCAGTATTTT. Translation: CASNSPSRSTDTQYF.

This clone was counted once. The chain uses TRBV11-1 and TRBJ2-7, with 10 bases lining up with TRBD1. The CDR3 extends over 14 amino acids. CDR1 is SGHAT and CDR2 is FQDESV in the germline V gene (reference sequence). Losses at the gene ends were 4 bases for V and 1 base for J; bases not matched to a gene: 1. CDR3 DNA: TGTGCCAGCAGCTCGGACAGGGGGTCCTACGAGCAGTACTTC. Residues: CASSSDRGSYEQYF.

This clone is a singleton in its sample. The germline gene is not matched at one end of the junction; a read error may be the cause. The chain couples TRBV2 to TRBJ1-5; 9 bases align to TRBD1. The CDR3 spans 14 residues. The germline V gene encodes CDR1 SNHLY and CDR2 FYNNEI. The chain's CDR3 is CASEVTGGKQPQHF. CDR3 bases: TGTGCCAGCGAAGTTACAGGGGGCAAGCAGCCCCAGCATTTT.

The chain is built from TRBV11-2 and TRBJ2-3, with a weak D call TRBD2 (6 bases). CDR1 and CDR2 from the germline V gene are SGHAT and FQNNGV. The CDR3 length is 16 residues. Trimming pared 2 bases from V and 3 bases from J, leaving 15 bases between. The CDR3 protein is CASSLFRLAETDTQYF. The CDR3 DNA follows: TGTGCCAGCAGCTTATTTCGGTTAGCGGAGACAGATACGCAGTATTTT.

This clone has only a few counts. The CDR3 sequence is CAWSPFSNQPQHF. The DNA of the CDR3 is TGTGCCTGGAGCCCTTTTAGCAATCAGCCCCAGCATTTT. The chain employs TRBV30 and TRBJ1-5; D ambiguous. Germline V CDR1 and CDR2: GTSNPN, SVGIG (reference sequence). The CDR3 covers 13 residues. The V gene lost 3 bases and the J gene lost 0 bases, with 6 bases spanning the gap.

V gene TRBV29-1 combines with J gene TRBJ2-7, with 7 bases identical to TRBD1. The CDR3 covers 16 residues. V lost 4 bases to trimming and J lost 3 bases; unmatched junction nucleotides: 15. Germline CDR1 reads SQVTM; CDR2 reads ANQGSEA. The CDR3 here is CSVVLEDRRIVYEQYF. The CDR3 DNA is TGCAGCGTTGTTTTAGAGGACAGGAGGATTGTCTACGAGCAGTACTTC.

The J gene is TRBJ1-1, the V gene TRBV18; D not resolved. The CDR3 spans 16 residues. Germline CDR1 is KGHSH and CDR2 is LQKENI. V lost 3 bases and J lost 0, with 14 bases in between. The CDR3 coding sequence is TGTGCCAGCTCACCCAGAGGGCAGAACATGAACACTGAAGCTTTCTTT. Its protein product is CASSPRGQNMNTEAFF.

The rearrangement links TRBV6-5 to TRBJ2-7; TRBD1 is a possible D gene (6 bases). The V gene lost 3 bases and the J gene lost 4 bases, with 13 bases spanning the gap. The CDR3 is made up of 14 amino acids. Germline CDR1 reads MNHEY; CDR2 reads SVGAGI. DNA of the CDR3: TGTGCCAGCAGTTATGGGCAGGGGATTTACGAGCAGTACTTC. As protein: CASSYGQGIYEQYF.

The chain uses TRBV28 and TRBJ1-5, with TRBD1 as a possible D gene (5 bases). V was cut by 6 bases and J by 0 bases, with 9 bases left in between. CDR1 is MDHEN and CDR2 is SYDVKM in the germline V gene. The CDR3 is made up of 14 amino acids. The chain's CDR3 is CASRVGDSNQPQHF. In DNA, the CDR3 is TGTGCCAGCAGAGTGGGGGATAGCAATCAGCCCCAGCATTTT.